Presented here are 30 T cell receptor beta chains from one specimen sequenced in a study of control samples from healthy donors and cancer patients. Using immunoSEQ multiplex PCR, the repertoire was profiled, and TCRdb retains in-frame clones only, with some absent. In total, the table holds about 200,000 clones. The sample taken for sequencing was blood. These receptors were obtained from a woman in her twenties or thirties in good health.

This sequence joins TRBV6-6 and TRBJ1-5; D ambiguous. The length of the CDR3 is 14 residues. V lost 6 bases and J lost 0, with 9 bases in between. Per the germline V gene, CDR1 is MNHNY and CDR2 is SVGAGI (reference sequence). CDR3: CASRRTDSNQPQHF. The CDR3 coding sequence is TGTGCCAGCAGGAGGACGGATAGCAATCAGCCCCAGCATTTT.

V usage is TRBV10-3 and J usage is TRBJ1-1; D not resolved. The CDR3 sequence is 14 residues long. Germline CDR1 reads ENHRY; CDR2 reads SYGVKD. Trimming removed 0 bases from V and 1 base from J, with 6 bases in between. The CDR3 spells CAISESLGNTEAFF. CDR3 DNA: TGTGCCATCAGTGAGTCTTTGGGGAACACTGAAGCTTTCTTT.

The V gene is TRBV5-4, the J gene TRBJ2-6; D may correspond to TRBD1 or TRBD2 (6 bases each). Germline V lookup: CDR1 SGHNT, CDR2 YYREEE (reference sequence). V dropped 2 bases and J dropped 4 bases, with 10 bases sitting between them. The CDR3 is made up of 15 amino acids. This CDR3 reads CASSLGGQGANVLTF. CDR3 coding DNA: TGTGCCAGCAGCTTAGGGGGGCAGGGGGCCAACGTCCTGACTTTC. Full variable domain (remainder filled in from reference TRBV5-4 and TRBJ2-6): ETGVTQSPTHLIKTRGQQVTLRCSSQSGHNTVSWYQQALGQGPQFIFQYYREEENGRGNFPPRFSGLQFPNYSSELNVNALELDDSALYLCASSLGGQGANVLTFGAGSRLTVL.

The CDR3: CASSPRLAGETSSYEQYF. For the CDR3, the DNA is TGTGCCAGCAGCCCACGCCTAGCGGGGGAAACATCCTCCTACGAGCAGTACTTC. V is TRBV4-2 and J is TRBJ2-7; 10 bases match TRBD2. CDR1 is LGHNA and CDR2 is YNFKEQ in the germline V gene. The CDR3 is 18 amino acids. After removal of 4 bases from V and 0 bases from J, the junction contained 12 bases not matched to a gene.

The chain recombines TRBV5-1 with TRBJ1-1, with D unresolved. This CDR3 region has 13 residues. Germline lookup yields CDR1 SGHRS and CDR2 YFSETQ. Trimming removed 5 bases at V and 5 bases at J, with 13 bases between. The CDR3 DNA reads as TGCGCCAGCAGTTATATAGGGAGGACTGAAGCTTTCTTT. Protein sequence: CASSYIGRTEAFF. The variable domain in full, with the rest retrieved from reference TRBV5-1 and TRBJ1-1, is KAGVTQTPRYLIKTRGQQVTLSCSPISGHRSVSWYQQTPGQGLQFLFEYFSETQRNKGNFPGRFSGRQFSNSRSEMNVSTLELGDSALYLCASSYIGRTEAFFGQGTRLTVV.

This chain joins TRBV2 and TRBJ1-4; 7 nucleotides agree with TRBD1. The CDR3 spans 20 residues. Germline trimming cut 6 bases from V and 0 bases from J; bases unmatched to any gene: 19. Germline V gene lookup returns CDR1 SNHLY and CDR2 FYNNEI. The CDR3 protein is CASRHRLYPGQTATNEKLFF. The DNA for the CDR3 is TGTGCCAGCAGGCACCGTCTTTACCCGGGACAGACTGCAACTAATGAAAAACTGTTTTTT.

The V and J genes are TRBV12-5 and TRBJ2-1; D not certain. CDR3 size: 12 residues. CDR1 is LGHNT and CDR2 is FRNRAP in the germline V gene. V was shortened by 2 bases and J by 8 bases, with 7 bases between the two germline ends. The CDR3 DNA follows: TGTGCTAGTGGTTTGTATCTCGATGAGCAGTTCTTC. The encoded protein is CASGLYLDEQFF.

The V call is TRBV6-5, the J call TRBJ2-5, with D perhaps matching TRBD1 (5 bases). The CDR3 covers 15 residues. Trimming shortened V by 10 bases and J by 0 bases, and 18 bases separated the two germline ends. Germline lookup yields CDR1 MNHEY and CDR2 SVGAGI. In DNA, the CDR3 is TGTGCCACCGCAAGGCGGTCAGGGTACCAAGAGACCCAGTACTTC. Its protein product is CATARRSGYQETQYF.

This chain connects TRBV6-2 or TRBV6-3 to TRBJ2-2; D is unclear. V was clipped by 2 bases and J by 6 bases, with 7 bases between them. Germline V CDR1 and CDR2: MNHEY, SVGEGT. The CDR3 is made up of 13 amino acids. The CDR3 loop is CASSYPGAGELFF. The DNA for the CDR3 is TGTGCCAGCAGTTACCCGGGCGCCGGGGAGCTGTTTTTT.

V and J are TRBV19 and TRBJ1-1; D not certain. The V gene's germline CDR1 is LNHDA and CDR2 SQIVND (reference sequence). Trimming stripped 7 bases from V and 3 bases from J, with 21 bases between. The CDR3 contains 16 residues. The CDR3 bases are TGTGCCAGTAAGGACGATAAAGGGTATCTTGACACTGAAGCTTTCTTT. Protein: CASKDDKGYLDTEAFF.

The chain uses TRBV19 and TRBJ2-1; the D gene is possibly TRBD2 (6 bases). Trimming took 4 bases from V and 0 from J, leaving 13 bases between them. The CDR3 has 16 amino acids. Germline V CDR1 and CDR2: LNHDA, SQIVND (reference sequence). CDR3 sequence (DNA): TGTGCCAGTAGTAGGGCGGTCGGGAGCTCCTACAATGAGCAGTTCTTC. Translated: CASSRAVGSSYNEQFF.

The chain employs TRBV6-2 or TRBV6-3 and TRBJ2-3; D may be TRBD2 (5 bases). The V gene lost 4 bases and the J gene lost 1 base, with 27 bases spanning the gap. The CDR3 spans 20 residues. CDR1 and CDR2 from the germline V gene are MNHEY and SVGEGT. The CDR3 DNA reads as TGTGCCAGCAGTTTAGATGGGAGAAGAGGGATTTTGATGGGCACAGATACGCAGTATTTT. Translating it yields CASSLDGRRGILMGTDTQYF.

V is TRBV5-1 and J is TRBJ1-4, with D possibly matching TRBD1 (5 bases). The germline V gene has CDR1 SGHRS and CDR2 YFSETQ. This CDR3 has 14 residues. V was cut by 3 bases and J by 6 bases, with 12 bases left in between. The CDR3 DNA follows: TGCGCCAGCAGCTACCAGGGTGTTGATGAAAAACTGTTTTTT. Translated: CASSYQGVDEKLFF.

This chain links TRBV5-1 with TRBJ2-1; 11 nucleotides align to TRBD2. The CDR3 runs 16 residues. V trimming: 0 bases; J trimming: 5 bases; junction bases outside the gene matches: 4. CDR1 is SGHRS and CDR2 is YFSETQ in the germline V gene. As DNA, the CDR3 is TGCGCCAGCAGCTTGGGCGGGACTAGCGGAAACAATGAGCAGTTCTTC. Amino acids: CASSLGGTSGNNEQFF.

The rearrangement uses TRBV7-2 and TRBJ1-6, with a possible D match to TRBD1 (5 bases). The CDR3 loop spans 16 amino acids. Germline V gives CDR1 SGHTA, CDR2 FQGNSA. V was cut by 5 bases and J by 7 bases, with 18 bases left in between. The CDR3 DNA sequence: TGTGCCAGCAGCCTAGGACCGAGGGGTATGAATTCACCCCTCCACTTT. Translated, it gives CASSLGPRGMNSPLHF.

The chain combines TRBV19 with TRBJ1-3; D uncertain. Between the trimmed V and J ends, which lost 3 bases and 0 bases, there was a span of 9 bases. Germline CDR1 is LNHDA and CDR2 is SQIVND (reference sequence). The CDR3 length is 15 residues. The chain's CDR3 is CASSINRNSGNTIYF. In nucleotides, the CDR3 is TGTGCCAGTAGTATCAACAGAAACTCTGGAAACACCATATATTTT.

Concerning this clone itself: Other DNA sequences of this sample code for an identical CDR3. This rearrangement joins TRBV7-9 to TRBJ1-2, with a possible D match to TRBD1 (5 bases). Germline V gene lookup returns CDR1 SEHNR and CDR2 FQNEAQ (reference sequence). The V end was cut by 3 bases, the J end by 6 bases, with 11 bases between. The length of the CDR3 is 13 residues. The CDR3 region is CASSLGERDGYTF. The CDR3 DNA reads as TGTGCCAGCAGCTTGGGGGAAAGGGATGGCTACACCTTC. The full variable domain, its missing parts supplied by reference TRBV7-9 and TRBJ1-2, is DTGVSQNPRHKITKRGQNVTFRCDPISEHNRLYWYRQTLGQGPEFLTYFQNEAQLEKSRLLSDRFSAERPKGSFSTLEIQRTEQGDSAMYLCASSLGERDGYTFGSGTRLTVV.

The gene calls are TRBV11-2 and TRBJ1-6; D is unclear. Trimming pared 4 bases from V and 6 bases from J, leaving 4 bases between. From germline, CDR1 is SGHAT and CDR2 FQNNGV. The CDR3 extends over 12 amino acids. The CDR3 region has the DNA TGTGCCAGCAGCTCGTCTAATTCACCCCTCCACTTT. This encodes CASSSSNSPLHF.

The chain combines TRBV19 with TRBJ2-1; D may be TRBD1 (6 bases). V was shortened by 4 bases and J by 2 bases, with 9 bases between the two germline ends. In germline, CDR1 is LNHDA, CDR2 SQIVND (reference sequence). CDR3 length: 14 residues. This chain's CDR3 is CASSTTGTYNEQFF. In DNA form, the CDR3 reads TGTGCCAGTAGTACAACAGGGACCTACAATGAGCAGTTCTTC.

V usage is TRBV5-6 and J usage is TRBJ2-7; D is undetermined. The germline V gene has CDR1 SGHDT and CDR2 YYEEEE. V was shortened by 0 bases and J by 4 bases, with 5 bases between the two germline ends. This CDR3 contains 12 residues. The CDR3 region is CASSLEGYEQYF. In DNA form, the CDR3 reads TGTGCCAGCAGCTTGGAAGGGTACGAGCAGTACTTC.

The J gene is TRBJ1-1, the V gene TRBV24-1; tentative D call: TRBD1 (5 bases). Germline V lookup: CDR1 KGHDR, CDR2 SFDVKD. The CDR3 covers 13 residues. The V end lost 6 bases, the J end lost 6 bases, and 13 bases lay between the germline ends. DNA for the CDR3: TGTGCCACCAGTCCGGGACGCCAGGCTGAAGCTTTCTTT. Encoded protein: CATSPGRQAEAFF.

This chain connects TRBV28 to TRBJ2-3; TRBD1 agrees at 8 bases. In germline, CDR1 is MDHEN, CDR2 SYDVKM. V lost 6 bases, J lost 6 bases, and 11 bases stayed unmatched. The CDR3 has 15 amino acids. The CDR3 nucleotides are TGTGCCAGCAGAGGAGACAGGGGCCCATTGGATACGCAGTATTTT. Protein: CASRGDRGPLDTQYF.

The J gene is TRBJ2-3, the V gene TRBV7-2, with D perhaps TRBD2 (6 bases). Germline V gene sequence: CDR1 SGHTA, CDR2 FQGNSA. CDR3 length: 15 residues. The V gene lost 5 bases and the J gene lost 0 bases, with 12 bases spanning the gap. The CDR3 is CASSEDYSSTDTQYF. The CDR3 region has the DNA TGTGCCAGCAGCGAGGACTATTCTAGCACAGATACGCAGTATTTT.

This chain uses TRBV7-2 with TRBJ1-5, with a possible D match to TRBD1 (5 bases). Trimming cost V 1 base and J 7 bases, with 11 bases left between them. CDR1 is SGHTA and CDR2 is FQGNSA in the germline V gene. The CDR3 sequence is 14 residues long. The chain's CDR3 is CASSLDPGFQPQHF. The CDR3 nucleotides are TGTGCCAGCAGCTTAGATCCAGGGTTCCAGCCCCAGCATTTT.

The V gene is TRBV11-2, the J gene TRBJ2-3; 7 bases line up with TRBD1. Germline CDR1 is SGHAT and CDR2 is FQNNGV. J gave up 2 bases and V 6 bases, and 5 bases lay outside the gene matches. The CDR3 loop spans 14 amino acids. The CDR3: CASSPGQNTDTQYF. The CDR3 coding sequence is TGTGCCAGCAGTCCGGGACAGAACACAGATACGCAGTATTTT. Using reference TRBV11-2 and TRBJ2-3 for the parts outside the CDR3, the full variable domain is EAGVAQSPRYKIIEKRQSVAFWCNPISGHATLYWYQQILGQGPKLLIQFQNNGVVDDSQLPKDRFSAERLKGVDSTLKIQPAKLEDSAVYLCASSPGQNTDTQYFGPGTRLTVL.

The chain links TRBV4-2 to TRBJ1-1; a weak D match, TRBD1 (6 bases). Germline assignment: CDR1 LGHNA and CDR2 YNFKEQ. Trimming removed 1 base from V and 0 bases from J, with 9 bases in between. The CDR3 has 15 amino acids. CDR3: CASSQAGEMNTEAFF. CDR3 DNA: TGTGCCAGCAGCCAAGCAGGGGAGATGAACACTGAAGCTTTCTTT.

V is TRBV6-5 and J is TRBJ2-7; D is undetermined. V lost 0 bases and J lost 6, with 3 bases in between. The CDR3 contains 11 residues. The germline CDR1 and CDR2 sequences are MNHEY and SVGAGI. The CDR3 sequence: CASSYSFEQYF. CDR3 sequence (DNA): TGTGCCAGCAGTTACTCGTTCGAGCAGTACTTC.

V and J are TRBV28 and TRBJ1-1; D is uncertain. This CDR3 region has 13 residues. V lost 3 bases and J 6 bases, leaving 11 bases between the germline ends. The germline CDR1 and CDR2 sequences are MDHEN and SYDVKM. CDR3 protein: CASSFTSPPEAFF. The CDR3 coding sequence is TGTGCCAGCAGTTTCACATCCCCCCCTGAAGCTTTCTTT.

The chain is built from TRBV2 and TRBJ2-7; 7 nucleotides align to TRBD1. With V trimmed by 6 bases and J by 0 bases, 8 bases remained unmatched. There are 15 residues in the CDR3. Germline lookup yields CDR1 SNHLY and CDR2 FYNNEI. The CDR3 DNA sequence: TGTGCCAGCAGGGGGCTGACAGGGATCTCCTACGAGCAGTACTTC. This translates into CASRGLTGISYEQYF. Based on the CDR3 plus reference TRBV2 and TRBJ2-7, the full variable domain is EPEVTQTPSHQVTQMGQEVILRCVPISNHLYFYWYRQILGQKVEFLVSFYNNEISEKSEIFDDQFSVERPDGSNFTLKIRSTKLEDSAMYFCASRGLTGISYEQYFGPGTRLTVT.

The chain employs TRBV18 and TRBJ2-5, with 7 positions matching TRBD2. The germline CDR1 and CDR2 sequences are KGHSH and LQKENI. The CDR3 length is 15 residues. Trimming took 3 bases from V and 5 from J; bases not matched to a gene: 9. The CDR3 is CASSPPGLRRETQYF. In DNA, the CDR3 is TGTGCCAGCTCACCCCCGGGACTACGGAGGGAGACCCAGTACTTC.